The text below deals with one TCR beta chain. The antigen remains undetermined. This entry is derived from a study of T-cell reconstitution after alpha-beta-depleted transplantation in children. The study's findings and limits: It was newly produced T cells that mostly accounted for T-cell counts and diversity one year after transplant. Reports say that about two months after transplant, the alpha-beta T cells came out of several hundred graft clones that had expanded. It was surviving recipient T cells and thymic progenitors that gave some patients high TCRbeta diversity at day 60.

V was shortened by 6 bases and J by 0 bases, with 12 bases between the two germline ends. Germline V CDR1 and CDR2: SEHNR, FQNEAQ (reference sequence). The CDR3 spans 15 residues. Researchers prepared the TCRbeta library using unique molecular identifiers, the study reports. TCRdb re-derived calls from the PCR reads in MiXCR, one entry per CDR3 protein. The table has around 440,000 distinct CDR3 sequences, 15% to 20% seen once; the top ten hold 25% to 30%. This specimen consisted of PBMCs, mostly from graft donor cells, obtained 360 days after TCRalphabeta/CD19-depleted stem cell transplant. This chain joins TRBV7-9 and TRBJ2-1; maybe TRBD2 (6 bases). The source of this sequence is a boy under two years old who had a stem cell transplant for Wiskott-Aldrich syndrome, so the T cells may come from the graft donor. CDR3 nucleotides: TGTGCCAGCAGTAGCATAGCGGACTCCTACAATGAGCAGTTCTTC. Its protein is CASSSIADSYNEQFF.